A selection of T cell receptor beta chains follows, all from one sample in a study of shared clonotypes between healthy human individuals. Only in-frame clones appear in the TCRdb table, and some are missing; sequencing was by immunoSEQ multiplex PCR. The sample has about 1.9 million clones, approximately 92% seen once; the top ten hold about 1.7%. What was sequenced was naive CD8+ T cells from PBMCs. The receptors come from a man younger than 35 in good health. Some clones in this sample may be carry-over from other donors' samples. Each CDR3 is given with its conserved first and last residue. Each record gives: CDR3 length, V gene, D gene, clone size, J gene, CDR3 protein, CDR3 DNA. The D gene is left open where the match is weak. A row's size may be missing; if present it is once, few, many or a size class.

>14|TRBV5-1|NA|NA|TRBJ2-2
CASSFHRDTGELFF
TGCGCCAGCAGCTTCCACCGGGACACCGGGGAGCTGTTTTTT
>15|TRBV11-2|NA|NA|TRBJ2-1
CASSLFRDPTGEQFF
TGTGCCAGCAGCTTATTCCGGGACCCGACGGGTGAGCAGTTCTTC
>14|TRBV27|NA|NA|TRBJ2-7
CASSFERNAYEQYF
TGTGCCAGCAGTTTTGAGCGGAACGCCTACGAGCAGTACTTC
>15|TRBV19|NA|NA|TRBJ2-7
CASSTGPSQSYEQYF
TGTGCCAGTAGTACCGGACCGTCGCAGTCCTACGAGCAGTACTTC
>14|TRBV27|NA|NA|TRBJ1-2
CASSLAGSYYGYTF
TGTGCCAGCAGTTTGGCCGGGAGCTACTATGGCTACACCTTC
>13|TRBV29-1|NA|NA|TRBJ2-1
CSVDSWRYNEQFF
TGCAGCGTTGATTCGTGGAGGTACAATGAGCAGTTCTTC
>14|TRBV7-3|NA|NA|TRBJ2-3
CASSLIGSTDTQYF
TGTGCCAGCAGCTTAATCGGGAGCACAGATACGCAGTATTTT
>14|TRBV9|NA|once|TRBJ2-7
CASSVGVSPYEQYF
TGTGCCAGCAGCGTAGGGGTTAGCCCCTACGAGCAGTACTTC
>15|TRBV9|TRBD1|NA|TRBJ1-1
CASSSPGTGNMGAFF
TGTGCCAGCAGCTCCCCCGGGACAGGGAATATGGGGGCTTTCTTT
>13|TRBV28|NA|NA|TRBJ2-7
CARALGGTYEQYF
TGTGCCAGGGCCCTGGGCGGAACCTACGAGCAGTACTTC
>15|TRBV2|NA|once|TRBJ2-7
CASSDSRGYTYEQYF
TGTGCCAGCAGTGATTCCAGGGGCTATACCTACGAGCAGTACTTC
>14|TRBV10-3|NA|NA|TRBJ1-1
CAITEGGPNTEAFF
TGTGCCATCACCGAGGGGGGTCCAAACACTGAAGCTTTCTTT
>19|TRBV5-6|TRBD2|NA|TRBJ2-2
CASSLAFGGSGRNTGELFF
TGTGCCAGCAGCTTGGCATTTGGAGGGAGCGGGAGGAACACCGGGGAGCTGTTTTTT
>15|TRBV7-9|NA|NA|TRBJ2-1
CASSLGTPKNNEQFF
TGTGCCAGCAGCTTAGGGACACCCAAAAACAATGAGCAGTTCTTC
>13|TRBV27|TRBD2|NA|TRBJ2-3
CATGLAGADTQYF
TGTGCCACCGGACTAGCGGGAGCAGATACGCAGTATTTT